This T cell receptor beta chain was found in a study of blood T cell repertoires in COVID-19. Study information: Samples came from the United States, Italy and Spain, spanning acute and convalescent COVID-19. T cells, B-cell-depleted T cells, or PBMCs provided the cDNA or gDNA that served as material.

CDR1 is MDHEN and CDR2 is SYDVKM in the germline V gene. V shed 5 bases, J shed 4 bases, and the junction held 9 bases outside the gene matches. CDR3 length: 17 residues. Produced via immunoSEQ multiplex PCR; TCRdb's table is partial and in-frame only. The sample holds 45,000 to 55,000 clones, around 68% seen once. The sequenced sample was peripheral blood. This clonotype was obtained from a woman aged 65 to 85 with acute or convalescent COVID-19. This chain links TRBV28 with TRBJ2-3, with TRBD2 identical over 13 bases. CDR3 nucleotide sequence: TGTGCCAGCAGTCAACTCGGACTAGCGGGAGAGTCAGATACGCAGTATTTT. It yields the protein CASSQLGLAGESDTQYF. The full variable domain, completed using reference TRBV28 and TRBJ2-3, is DVKVTQSSRYLVKRTGEKVFLECVQDMDHENMFWYRQDPGLGLRLIYFSYDVKMKEKGDIPEGYSVSREKKERFSLILESASTNQTSMYLCASSQLGLAGESDTQYFGPGTRLTVL.